This T cell receptor beta chain came from a study of T cell responses to AZD1222 COVID-19 vaccine. Of note for this clone: This specimen includes other DNA sequences encoding the same CDR3.

CDR3 length equals 13 residues. The germline V and J ends were trimmed by 0 bases and 6 bases, with 9 bases remaining between them. The germline gives CDR1 SGHDN, CDR2 FVKESK. Some clones are missing from TCRdb's copy, which holds only in-frame ones; the method was immunoSEQ multiplex PCR. This table holds under 55,000 clones, approximately 79% found once. The gene calls are TRBV14 and TRBJ2-7; D is ambiguous. The source is an adult in good health. Specimen: peripheral blood, collected on day 0 of AZD1222 vaccination. The CDR3, as DNA: TGTGCCAGCAGCCAAGATTTAGGTGGCGAGCAGTACTTC. Its protein product is CASSQDLGGEQYF. The full variable domain, completed using reference TRBV14 and TRBJ2-7, is EAGVTQFPSHSVIEKGQTVTLRCDPISGHDNLYWYRRVMGKEIKFLLHFVKESKQDESGMPNNRFLAERTGGTYSTLKVQPAELEDSGVYFCASSQDLGGEQYFGPGTRLTVT.